This TCR beta chain was identified in a study of identifying expanded T cells in peripheral blood. Study results and limitations: Across healthy donors, higher total template counts meant significantly greater roughly two-week count variance.

Turning to this clone: Its specificity is unknown.

During the collection period, no donor immune events like infections were recorded. TCRdb's copy holds only in-frame clones and misses some; the assay was immunoSEQ multiplex PCR. This sample carries about 84,000 clones, 75% to 90% of them seen once, and the ten largest clones take around 6%. This CDR3 has 12 amino acids. V was clipped by 5 bases and J by 4 bases, with 6 bases between them. In germline, CDR1 is KGHSH, CDR2 LQKENI. The clonotype comes from a person aged 18 to 70 in good health. The sample was blood. The V and J genes are TRBV18 and TRBJ2-1; no definite D call. CDR3 bases: TGTGCCAGCTCATCTTTATACAATGAGCAGTTCTTC. It specifies CASSSLYNEQFF.